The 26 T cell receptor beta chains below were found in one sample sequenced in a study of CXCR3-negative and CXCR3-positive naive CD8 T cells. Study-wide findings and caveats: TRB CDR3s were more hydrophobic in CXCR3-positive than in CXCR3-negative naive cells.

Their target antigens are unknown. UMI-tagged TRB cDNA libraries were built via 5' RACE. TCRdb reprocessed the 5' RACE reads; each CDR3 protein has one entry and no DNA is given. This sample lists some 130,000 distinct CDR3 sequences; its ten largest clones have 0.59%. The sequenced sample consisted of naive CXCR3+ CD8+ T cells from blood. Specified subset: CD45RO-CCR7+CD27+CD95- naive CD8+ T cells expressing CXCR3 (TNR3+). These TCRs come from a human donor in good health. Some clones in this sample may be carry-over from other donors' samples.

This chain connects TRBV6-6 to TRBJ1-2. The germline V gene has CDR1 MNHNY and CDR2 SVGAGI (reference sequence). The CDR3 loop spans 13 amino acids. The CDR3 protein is CASRLGTADGYTF.

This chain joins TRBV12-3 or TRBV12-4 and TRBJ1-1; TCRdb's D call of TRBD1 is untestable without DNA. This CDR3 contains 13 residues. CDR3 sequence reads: CASTTPLGTEAFF.

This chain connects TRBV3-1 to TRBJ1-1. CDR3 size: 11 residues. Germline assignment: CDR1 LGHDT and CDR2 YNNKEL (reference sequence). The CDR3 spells CASSEGAKAFF. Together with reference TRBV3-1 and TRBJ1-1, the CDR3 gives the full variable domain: DTAVSQTPKYLVTQMGNDKSIKCEQNLGHDTMYWYKQDSKKFLKIMFSYNNKELIINETVPNRFSPKSPDKAHLNLHINSLELGDSAVYFCASSEGAKAFFGQGTRLTVV.

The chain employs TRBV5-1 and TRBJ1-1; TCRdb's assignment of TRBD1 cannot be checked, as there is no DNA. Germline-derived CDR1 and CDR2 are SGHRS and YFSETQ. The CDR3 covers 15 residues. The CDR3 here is CASSLGPGAGGEAFF.

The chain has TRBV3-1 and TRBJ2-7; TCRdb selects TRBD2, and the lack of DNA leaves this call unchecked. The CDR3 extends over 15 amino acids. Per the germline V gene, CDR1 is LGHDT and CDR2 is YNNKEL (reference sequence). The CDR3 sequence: CASSSPPTGGDEQYF.

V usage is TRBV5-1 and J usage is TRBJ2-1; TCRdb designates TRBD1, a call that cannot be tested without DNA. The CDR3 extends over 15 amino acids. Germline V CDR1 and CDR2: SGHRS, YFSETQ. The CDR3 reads CASSPDKVGAGGQFF.

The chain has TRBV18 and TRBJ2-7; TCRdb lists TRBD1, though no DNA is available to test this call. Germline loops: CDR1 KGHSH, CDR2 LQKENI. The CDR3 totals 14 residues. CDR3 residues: CASSRSTAPYEQYF.

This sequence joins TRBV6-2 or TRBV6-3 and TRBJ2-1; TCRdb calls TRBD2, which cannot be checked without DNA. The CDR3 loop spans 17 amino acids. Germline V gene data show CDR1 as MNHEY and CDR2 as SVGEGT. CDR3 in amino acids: CASSIWRLAGGPNEQFF.

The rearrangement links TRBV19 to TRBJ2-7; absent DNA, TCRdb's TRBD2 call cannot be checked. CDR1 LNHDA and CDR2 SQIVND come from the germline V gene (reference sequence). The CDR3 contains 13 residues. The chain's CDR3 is CASSKWEYHEQYF.

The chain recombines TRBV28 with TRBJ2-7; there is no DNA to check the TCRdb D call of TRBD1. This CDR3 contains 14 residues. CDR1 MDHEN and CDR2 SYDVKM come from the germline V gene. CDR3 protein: CASSLSSGTPEQYF.

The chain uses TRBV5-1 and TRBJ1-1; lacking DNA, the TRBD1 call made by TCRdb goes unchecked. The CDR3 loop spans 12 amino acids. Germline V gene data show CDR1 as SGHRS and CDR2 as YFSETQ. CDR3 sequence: CASRDRDTEAFF.

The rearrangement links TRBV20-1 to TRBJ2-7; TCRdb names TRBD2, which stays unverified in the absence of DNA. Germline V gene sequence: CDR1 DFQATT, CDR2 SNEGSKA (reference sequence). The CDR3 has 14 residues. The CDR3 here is CSAAPRLASYEQYF.

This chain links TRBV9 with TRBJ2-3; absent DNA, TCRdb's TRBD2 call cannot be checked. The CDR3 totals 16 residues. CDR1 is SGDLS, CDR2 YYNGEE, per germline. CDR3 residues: CASSVDGSGGTDTQYF.

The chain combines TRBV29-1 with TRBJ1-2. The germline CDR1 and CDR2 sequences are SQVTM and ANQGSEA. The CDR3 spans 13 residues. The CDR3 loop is CSVLDSRSYGYTF.

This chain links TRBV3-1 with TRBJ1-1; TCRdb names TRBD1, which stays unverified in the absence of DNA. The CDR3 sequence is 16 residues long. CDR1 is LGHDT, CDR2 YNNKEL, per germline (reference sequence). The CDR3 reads CASSQGWTGLSTEAFF. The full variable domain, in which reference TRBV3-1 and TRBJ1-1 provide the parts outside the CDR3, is DTAVSQTPKYLVTQMGNDKSIKCEQNLGHDTMYWYKQDSKKFLKIMFSYNNKELIINETVPNRFSPKSPDKAHLNLHINSLELGDSAVYFCASSQGWTGLSTEAFFGQGTRLTVV.

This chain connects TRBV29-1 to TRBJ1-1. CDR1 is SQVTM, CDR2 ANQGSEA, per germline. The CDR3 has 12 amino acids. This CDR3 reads CSVEDGNTEAFF.

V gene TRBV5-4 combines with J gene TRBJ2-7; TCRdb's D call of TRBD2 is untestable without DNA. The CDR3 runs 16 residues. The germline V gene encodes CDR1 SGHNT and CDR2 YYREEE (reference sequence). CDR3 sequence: CASSQIAGSLIYEQYF.

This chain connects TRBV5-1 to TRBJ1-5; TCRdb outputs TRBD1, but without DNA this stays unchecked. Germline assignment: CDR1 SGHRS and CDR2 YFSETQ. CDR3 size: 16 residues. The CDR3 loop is CASSHSRDRGNQPQHF. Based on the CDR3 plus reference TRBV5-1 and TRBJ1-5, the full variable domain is KAGVTQTPRYLIKTRGQQVTLSCSPISGHRSVSWYQQTPGQGLQFLFEYFSETQRNKGNFPGRFSGRQFSNSRSEMNVSTLELGDSALYLCASSHSRDRGNQPQHFGDGTRLSIL.

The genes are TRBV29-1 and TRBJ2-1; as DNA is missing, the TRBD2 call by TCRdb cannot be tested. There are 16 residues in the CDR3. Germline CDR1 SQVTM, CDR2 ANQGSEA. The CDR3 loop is CSVEGPQREAYNEQFF.

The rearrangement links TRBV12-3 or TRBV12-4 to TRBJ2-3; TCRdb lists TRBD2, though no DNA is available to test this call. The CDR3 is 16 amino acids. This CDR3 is CASSLLEGLVPKAQYF.

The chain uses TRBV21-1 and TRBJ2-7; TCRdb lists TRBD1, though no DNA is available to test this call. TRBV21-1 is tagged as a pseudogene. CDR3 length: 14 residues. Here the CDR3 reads CASSRPGGGYEQYF.

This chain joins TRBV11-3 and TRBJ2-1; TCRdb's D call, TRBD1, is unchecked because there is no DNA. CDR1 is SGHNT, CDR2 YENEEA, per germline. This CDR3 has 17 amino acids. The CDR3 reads CASSPMKGQLSYNEQFF.

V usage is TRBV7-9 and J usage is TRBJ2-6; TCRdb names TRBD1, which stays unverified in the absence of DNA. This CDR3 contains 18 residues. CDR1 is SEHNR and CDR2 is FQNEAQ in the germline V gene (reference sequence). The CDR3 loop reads CASSFELAGGSGANVLTF.

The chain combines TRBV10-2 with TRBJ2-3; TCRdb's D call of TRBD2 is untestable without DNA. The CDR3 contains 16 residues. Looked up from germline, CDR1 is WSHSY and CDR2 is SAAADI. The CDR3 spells CASSEALAGGPDTQYF.

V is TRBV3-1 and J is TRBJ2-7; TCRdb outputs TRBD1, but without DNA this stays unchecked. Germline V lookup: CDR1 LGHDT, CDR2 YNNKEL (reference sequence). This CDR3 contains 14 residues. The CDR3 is CASSYDREFYEQYF.

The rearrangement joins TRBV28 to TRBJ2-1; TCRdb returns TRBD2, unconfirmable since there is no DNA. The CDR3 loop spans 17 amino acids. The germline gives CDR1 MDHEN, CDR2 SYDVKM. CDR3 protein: CASHVGLAGGRYNEQFF. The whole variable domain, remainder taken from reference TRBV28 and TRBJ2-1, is DVKVTQSSRYLVKRTGEKVFLECVQDMDHENMFWYRQDPGLGLRLIYFSYDVKMKEKGDIPEGYSVSREKKERFSLILESASTNQTSMYLCASHVGLAGGRYNEQFFGPGTRLTVL.